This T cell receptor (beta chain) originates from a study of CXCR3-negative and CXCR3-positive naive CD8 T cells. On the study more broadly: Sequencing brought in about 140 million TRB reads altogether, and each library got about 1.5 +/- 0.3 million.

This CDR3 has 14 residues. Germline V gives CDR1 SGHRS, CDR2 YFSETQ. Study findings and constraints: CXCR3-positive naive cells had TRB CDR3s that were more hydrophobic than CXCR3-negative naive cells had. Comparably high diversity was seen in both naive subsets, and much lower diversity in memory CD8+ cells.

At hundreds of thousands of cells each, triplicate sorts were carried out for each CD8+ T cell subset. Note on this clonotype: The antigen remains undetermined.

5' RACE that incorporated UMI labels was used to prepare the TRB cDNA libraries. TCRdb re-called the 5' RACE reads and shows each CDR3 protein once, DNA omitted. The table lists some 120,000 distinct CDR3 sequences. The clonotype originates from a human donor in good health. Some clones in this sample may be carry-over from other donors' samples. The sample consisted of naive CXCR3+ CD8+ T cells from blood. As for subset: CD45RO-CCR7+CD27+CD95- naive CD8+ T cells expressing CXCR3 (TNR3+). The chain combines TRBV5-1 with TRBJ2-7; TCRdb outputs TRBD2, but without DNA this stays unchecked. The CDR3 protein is CASRSEASLLEQYF. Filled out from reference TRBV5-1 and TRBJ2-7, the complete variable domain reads KAGVTQTPRYLIKTRGQQVTLSCSPISGHRSVSWYQQTPGQGLQFLFEYFSETQRNKGNFPGRFSGRQFSNSRSEMNVSTLELGDSALYLCASRSEASLLEQYFGPGTRLTVT.